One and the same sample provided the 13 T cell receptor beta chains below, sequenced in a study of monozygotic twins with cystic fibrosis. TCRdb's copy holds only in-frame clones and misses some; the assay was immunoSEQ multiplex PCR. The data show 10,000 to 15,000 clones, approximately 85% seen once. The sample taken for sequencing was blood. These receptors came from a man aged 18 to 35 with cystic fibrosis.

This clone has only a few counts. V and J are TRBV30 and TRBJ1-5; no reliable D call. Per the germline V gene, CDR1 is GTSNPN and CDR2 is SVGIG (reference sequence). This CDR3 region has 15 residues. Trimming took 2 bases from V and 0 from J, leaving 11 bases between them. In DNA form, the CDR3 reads TGTGCCTGGAGTCGAGGAACCGATAGCAATCAGCCCCAGCATTTT. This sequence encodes CAWSRGTDSNQPQHF. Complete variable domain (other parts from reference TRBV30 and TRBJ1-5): SQTIHQWPATLVQPVGSPLSLECTVEGTSNPNLYWYRQAAGRGLQLLFYSVGIGQISSEVPQNLSASRPQDRQFILSSKKLLLSDSGFYLCAWSRGTDSNQPQHFGDGTRLSIL.

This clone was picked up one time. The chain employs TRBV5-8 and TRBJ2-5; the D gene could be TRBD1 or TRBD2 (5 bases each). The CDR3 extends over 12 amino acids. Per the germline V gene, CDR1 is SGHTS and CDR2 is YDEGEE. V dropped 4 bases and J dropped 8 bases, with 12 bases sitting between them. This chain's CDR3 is CASSGGRSTQYF. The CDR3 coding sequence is TGTGCCAGCAGCGGGGGACGGTCCACCCAGTACTTC.

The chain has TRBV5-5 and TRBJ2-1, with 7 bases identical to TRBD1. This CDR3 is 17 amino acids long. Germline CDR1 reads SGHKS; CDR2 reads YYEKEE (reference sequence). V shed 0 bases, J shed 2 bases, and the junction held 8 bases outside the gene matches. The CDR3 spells CASSLGLVGQAYNEQFF. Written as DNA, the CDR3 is TGTGCCAGCAGCTTGGGGTTAGTAGGACAGGCCTACAATGAGCAGTTCTTC.

The CDR3 nucleotides read TGCAGCGTTTCCGGACTAGCGGGGGGGGATGTGGATACGCAGTATTTT. It codes for CSVSGLAGGDVDTQYF. The rearrangement links TRBV29-1 to TRBJ2-3, with TRBD2 identical over 15 bases. Germline values: CDR1 SQVTM, CDR2 ANQGSEA. The junction had 9 bases not matched to a gene; V was cut back by 5 bases and J by 6 bases. There are 16 residues in the CDR3.

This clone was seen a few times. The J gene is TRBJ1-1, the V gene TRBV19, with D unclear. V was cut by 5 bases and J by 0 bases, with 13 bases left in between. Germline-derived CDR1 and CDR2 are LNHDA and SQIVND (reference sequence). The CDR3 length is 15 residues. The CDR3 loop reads CASSPEWALNTEAFF. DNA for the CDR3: TGTGCCAGTAGTCCCGAATGGGCGTTGAACACTGAAGCTTTCTTT.

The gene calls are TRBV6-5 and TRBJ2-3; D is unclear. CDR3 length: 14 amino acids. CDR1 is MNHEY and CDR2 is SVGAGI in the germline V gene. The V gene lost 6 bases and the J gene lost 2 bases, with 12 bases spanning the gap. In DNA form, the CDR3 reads TGTGCCAGCAGCCGGCGACTCTCCACAGATACGCAGTATTTT. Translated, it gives CASSRRLSTDTQYF.

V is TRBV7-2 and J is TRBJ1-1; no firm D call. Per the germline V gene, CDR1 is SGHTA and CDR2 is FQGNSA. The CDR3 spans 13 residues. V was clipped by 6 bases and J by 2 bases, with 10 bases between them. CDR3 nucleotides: TGTGCCAGCAGTCCGGACCCTAACACTGAAGCTTTCTTT. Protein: CASSPDPNTEAFF.

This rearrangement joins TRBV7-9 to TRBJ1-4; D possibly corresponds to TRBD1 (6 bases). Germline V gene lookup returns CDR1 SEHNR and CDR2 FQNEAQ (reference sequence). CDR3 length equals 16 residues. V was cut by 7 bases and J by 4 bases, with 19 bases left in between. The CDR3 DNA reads TGTGCCAGCACCAGAGCGTCGGGGGCCGGTAATGAAAAACTGTTTTTT. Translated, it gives CASTRASGAGNEKLFF.

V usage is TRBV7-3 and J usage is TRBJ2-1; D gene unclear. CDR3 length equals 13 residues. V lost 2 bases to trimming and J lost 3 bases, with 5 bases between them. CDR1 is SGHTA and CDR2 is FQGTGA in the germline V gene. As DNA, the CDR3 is TGTGCCAGCAGCTTACTGGGCTACAATGAGCAGTTCTTC. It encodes CASSLLGYNEQFF.

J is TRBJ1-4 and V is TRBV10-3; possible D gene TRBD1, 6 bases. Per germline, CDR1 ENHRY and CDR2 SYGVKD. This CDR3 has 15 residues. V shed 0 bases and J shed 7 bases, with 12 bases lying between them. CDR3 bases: TGTGCCATCAGTGAGTCGACCCAGGGGCGTGAAAAACTGTTTTTT. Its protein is CAISESTQGREKLFF.

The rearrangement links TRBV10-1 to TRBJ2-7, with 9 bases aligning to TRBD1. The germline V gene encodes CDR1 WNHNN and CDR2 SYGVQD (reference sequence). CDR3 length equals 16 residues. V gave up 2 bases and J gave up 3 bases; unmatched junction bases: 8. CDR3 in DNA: TGCGCCAGCAGTGAGCCTATCCCGGGACAGGGCTACGAGCAGTACTTC. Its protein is CASSEPIPGQGYEQYF.

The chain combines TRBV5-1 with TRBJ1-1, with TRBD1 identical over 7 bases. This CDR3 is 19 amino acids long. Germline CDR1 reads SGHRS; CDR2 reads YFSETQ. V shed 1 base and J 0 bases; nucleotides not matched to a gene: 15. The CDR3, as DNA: TGCGCCAGCAGCTTGACCAGACAGGGAGGGATTGGGATGAACACTGAAGCTTTCTTT. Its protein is CASSLTRQGGIGMNTEAFF.

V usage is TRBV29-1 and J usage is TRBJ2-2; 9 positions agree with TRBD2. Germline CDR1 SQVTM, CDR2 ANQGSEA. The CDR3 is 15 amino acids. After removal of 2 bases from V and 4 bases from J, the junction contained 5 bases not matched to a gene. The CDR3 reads CSVERREGGTGELFF. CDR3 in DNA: TGCAGCGTTGAACGGCGGGAGGGGGGCACCGGGGAGCTGTTTTTT.